Listed below are T cell receptor beta chains from one sample, sequenced in a study of shared clonotypes between healthy human individuals. TCRdb's table, derived via immunoSEQ multiplex PCR, lists solely in-frame clones and lacks some. This table holds millions of clones, approximately 95% found once. Sequenced: naive CD8+ T cells sorted from blood. These TCRs come from a man younger than 30 in good health. Both conserved end residues are part of each CDR3. Size is omitted from some rows. Given values are once, few, many or a class for expanded clones.

V gene	J gene	clone size	CDR3 length	CDR3 protein
TRBV4-1	TRBJ1-6	few	13	CASSQDPLSPLHF
TRBV5-1	TRBJ2-7	once	11	CASSLGDEQYF
TRBV11-2	TRBJ1-1	NA	16	CASSLSSGIEHTEAFF
TRBV13	TRBJ2-7	NA	15	CASSYSGTGRHEQYF
TRBV7-9	TRBJ1-1	NA	13	CASSRGLSTEAFF
TRBV6-1	TRBJ2-7	once	12	CASSSSFYEQYF
TRBV7-6	TRBJ2-7	NA	17	CASSLDEGTSGFYEQYF
TRBV11-2	TRBJ1-2	NA	16	CASSLDFGLPLNGYTF
TRBV4-1	TRBJ1-2	once	15	CASSQSGSDDYGYTF
TRBV9	TRBJ2-6	NA	18	CASSVASGGGSGANVLTF
TRBV9	TRBJ2-1	NA	17	CASSVSSGKSSYNEQFF
TRBV27	TRBJ2-2	NA	15	CASCLLQGPTGELFF
TRBV2	TRBJ1-5	NA	14	CASQQGGKNQPQHF
TRBV14	TRBJ2-1	NA	16	CASSQARLASYNEQFF
TRBV4-1	TRBJ2-7	NA	15	CASSQSRGSSYEQYF
TRBV2	TRBJ2-7	once	15	CASSDPFSGRYEQYF
TRBV2	TRBJ2-3	NA	14	CASSERGSTDTQYF
TRBV19	TRBJ1-5	NA	14	CASSISVGNQPQHF
TRBV4-1	TRBJ1-3	NA	17	CASSQEILGGSGNTIYF
TRBV6-6	TRBJ2-7	NA	14	CASSYSGPTYEQYF
TRBV30	TRBJ1-2	NA	10	CAFAEYGYTF